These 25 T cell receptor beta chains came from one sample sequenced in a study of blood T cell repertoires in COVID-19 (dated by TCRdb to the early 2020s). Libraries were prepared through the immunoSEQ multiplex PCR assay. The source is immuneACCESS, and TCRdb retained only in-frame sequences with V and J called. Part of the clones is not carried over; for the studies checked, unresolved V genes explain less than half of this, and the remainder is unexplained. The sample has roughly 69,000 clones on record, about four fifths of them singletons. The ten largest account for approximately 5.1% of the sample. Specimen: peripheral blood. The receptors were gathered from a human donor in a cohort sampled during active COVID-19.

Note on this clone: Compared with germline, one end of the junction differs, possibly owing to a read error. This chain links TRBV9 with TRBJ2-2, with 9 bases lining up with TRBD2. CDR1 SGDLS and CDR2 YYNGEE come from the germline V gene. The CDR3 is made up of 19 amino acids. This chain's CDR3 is CARSVGEARGGLNTGELFF. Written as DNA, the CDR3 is TGTGCCCGCAGCGTAGGGGAGGCGCGGGGGGGCCTAAACACCGGGGAGCTGTTTTTT.

For the CDR3, the DNA is TGTGCCAGCACCCGACTAGCGGGGCAAGAGACCCAGTACTTC. Protein: CASTRLAGQETQYF. The chain uses TRBV2 and TRBJ2-5; 11 bases line up with TRBD2. J gave up 2 bases and V 7 bases, and 3 bases lay outside the gene matches. CDR1 SNHLY and CDR2 FYNNEI come from the germline V gene. This CDR3 is built from 14 residues. Filled out from reference TRBV2 and TRBJ2-5, the complete variable domain reads EPEVTQTPSHQVTQMGQEVILRCVPISNHLYFYWYRQILGQKVEFLVSFYNNEISEKSEIFDDQFSVERPDGSNFTLKIRSTKLEDSAMYFCASTRLAGQETQYFGPGTRLLVL.

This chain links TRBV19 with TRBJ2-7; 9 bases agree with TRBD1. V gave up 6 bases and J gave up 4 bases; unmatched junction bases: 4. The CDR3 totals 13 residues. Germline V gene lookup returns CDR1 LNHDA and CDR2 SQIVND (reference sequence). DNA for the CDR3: TGTGCCAGTAGAGGGACAGGGAGATACGAGCAGTACTTC. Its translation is CASRGTGRYEQYF.

In nucleotides, the CDR3 is TGTGCCAGCAGCCAAGTGTCAGGGGGCACTGAAGCTTTCTTT. The encoded protein is CASSQVSGGTEAFF. The chain has TRBV4-2 and TRBJ1-1; 7 bases fit TRBD1. CDR1 is LGHNA and CDR2 is YNFKEQ in the germline V gene. The V segment lost 1 base and the J segment 4 bases; nucleotides outside the gene matches: 3. The CDR3 totals 14 residues.

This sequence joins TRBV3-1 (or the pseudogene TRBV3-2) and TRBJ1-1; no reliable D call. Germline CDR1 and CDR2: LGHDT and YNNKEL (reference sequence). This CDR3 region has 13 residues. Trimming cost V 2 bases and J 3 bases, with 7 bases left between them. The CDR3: CASSQKGDTEAFF. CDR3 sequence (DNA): TGTGCCAGCAGCCAAAAGGGAGACACTGAAGCTTTCTTT.

The CDR3 region has the DNA TGCGCCAGCAGACGGCCCGGGACTAGCTCTTACAATGAGCAGTTCTTC. It translates to CASRRPGTSSYNEQFF. This chain joins TRBV4-1 and TRBJ2-1, with TRBD2 matching over 9 bases. Germline V gene sequence: CDR1 MGHRA, CDR2 YSYEKL. The CDR3 length is 16 residues. V was pared by 6 bases and J by 4 bases, with 10 bases of the junction left unmatched.

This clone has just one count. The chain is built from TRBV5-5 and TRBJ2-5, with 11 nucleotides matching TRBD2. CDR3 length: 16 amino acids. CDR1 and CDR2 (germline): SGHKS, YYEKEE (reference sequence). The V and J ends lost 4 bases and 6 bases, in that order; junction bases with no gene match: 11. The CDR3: CASSRVSGGGGQTQYF. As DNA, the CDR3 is TGTGCCAGCAGCCGCGTTAGCGGGGGGGGTGGGCAGACCCAGTACTTC.

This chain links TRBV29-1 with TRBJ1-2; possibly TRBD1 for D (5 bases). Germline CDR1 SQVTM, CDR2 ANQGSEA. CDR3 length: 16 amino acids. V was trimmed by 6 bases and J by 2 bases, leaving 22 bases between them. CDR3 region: CSVYREPGSSNYGYTF. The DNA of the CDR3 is TGCAGCGTCTACCGAGAACCAGGGTCGTCAAACTATGGCTACACCTTC.

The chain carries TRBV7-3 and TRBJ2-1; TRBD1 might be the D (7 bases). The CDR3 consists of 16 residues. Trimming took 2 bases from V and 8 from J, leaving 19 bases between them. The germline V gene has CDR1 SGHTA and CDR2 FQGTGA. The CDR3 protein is CASSLQGGRLADEQFF. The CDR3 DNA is TGTGCCAGCAGCTTACAGGGGGGTAGATTGGCGGATGAGCAGTTCTTC.

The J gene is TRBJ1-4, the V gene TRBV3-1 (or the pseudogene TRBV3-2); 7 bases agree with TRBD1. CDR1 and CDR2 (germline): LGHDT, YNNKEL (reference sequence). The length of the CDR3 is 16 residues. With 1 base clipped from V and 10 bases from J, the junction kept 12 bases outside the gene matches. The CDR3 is CASSQGRSQGGGKLFF. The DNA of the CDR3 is TGTGCCAGCAGCCAAGGGAGGTCCCAGGGGGGAGGAAAACTGTTTTTT.

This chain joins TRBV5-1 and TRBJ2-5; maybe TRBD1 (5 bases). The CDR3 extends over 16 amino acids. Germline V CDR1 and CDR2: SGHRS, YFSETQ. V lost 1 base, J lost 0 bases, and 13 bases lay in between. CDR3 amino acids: CASSLNQGTHQETQYF. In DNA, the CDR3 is TGCGCCAGCAGCTTGAACCAGGGCACGCACCAAGAGACCCAGTACTTC.

DNA for the CDR3: TGTGCCAGCAGCTCGCGGGACAGACTTTCACCCCTCCACTTT. It translates to CASSSRDRLSPLHF. V usage is TRBV7-2 and J usage is TRBJ1-6; 7 nucleotides line up with TRBD1. The CDR3 extends over 14 amino acids. The germline V gene encodes CDR1 SGHTA and CDR2 FQGNSA. The V segment lost 4 bases and the J segment 9 bases; nucleotides outside the gene matches: 6.

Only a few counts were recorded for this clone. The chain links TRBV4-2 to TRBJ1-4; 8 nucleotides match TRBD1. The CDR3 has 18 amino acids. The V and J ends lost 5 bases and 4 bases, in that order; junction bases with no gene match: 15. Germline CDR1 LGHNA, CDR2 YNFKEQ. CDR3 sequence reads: CASSFGVVGTGLNEKLFF. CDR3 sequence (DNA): TGTGCCAGCAGCTTCGGGGTTGTGGGGACAGGTCTTAATGAAAAACTGTTTTTT.

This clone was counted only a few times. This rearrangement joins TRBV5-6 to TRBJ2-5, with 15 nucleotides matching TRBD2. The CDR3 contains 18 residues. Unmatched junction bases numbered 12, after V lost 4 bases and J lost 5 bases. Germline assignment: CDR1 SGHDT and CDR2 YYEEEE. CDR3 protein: CASSPRTSGGALRETQYF. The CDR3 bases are TGTGCCAGCAGCCCCCGGACTAGCGGGGGGGCGCTGAGGGAGACCCAGTACTTC.

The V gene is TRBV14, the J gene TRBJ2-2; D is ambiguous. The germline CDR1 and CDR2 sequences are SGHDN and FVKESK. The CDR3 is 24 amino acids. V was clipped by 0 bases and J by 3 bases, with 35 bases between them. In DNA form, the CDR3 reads TGTGCCAGCAGCCAAGACGACCCGGGTCCCCCCACGGCGGCCGTCGTTTTGGACACCGGGGAGCTGTTTTTT. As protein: CASSQDDPGPPTAAVVLDTGELFF.

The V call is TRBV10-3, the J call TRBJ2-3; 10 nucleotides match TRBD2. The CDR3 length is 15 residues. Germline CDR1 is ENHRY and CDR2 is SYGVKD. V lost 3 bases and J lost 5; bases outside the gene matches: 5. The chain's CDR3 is CAISELAGNLDTQYF. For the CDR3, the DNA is TGTGCCATCAGTGAACTAGCGGGGAATCTAGATACGCAGTATTTT.

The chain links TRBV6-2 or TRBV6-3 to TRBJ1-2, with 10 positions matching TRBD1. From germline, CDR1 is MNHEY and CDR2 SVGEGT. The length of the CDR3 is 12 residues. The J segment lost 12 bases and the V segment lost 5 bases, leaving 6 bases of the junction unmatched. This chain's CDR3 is CASSDPGQGNTF. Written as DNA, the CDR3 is TGTGCCAGCAGTGACCCGGGACAGGGGAACACCTTC.

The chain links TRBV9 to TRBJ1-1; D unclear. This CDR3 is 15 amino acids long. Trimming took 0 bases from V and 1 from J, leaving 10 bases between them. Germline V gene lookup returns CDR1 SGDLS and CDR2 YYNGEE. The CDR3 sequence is CASSVVGNPNTEAFF. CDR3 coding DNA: TGTGCCAGCAGCGTAGTTGGCAACCCGAACACTGAAGCTTTCTTT.

CDR3 sequence (DNA): TGTGCCAGCAGCCCTCGGGACAGGTCACGCACGCAGTATTTT. Its protein is CASSPRDRSRTQYF. The V gene is TRBV3-1 (or the pseudogene TRBV3-2), the J gene TRBJ2-3; 8 bases match TRBD1. Trimming cost V 4 bases and J 9 bases; bases outside gene matches: 9. Germline V lookup: CDR1 LGHDT, CDR2 YNNKEL (reference sequence). The CDR3 has 14 residues.

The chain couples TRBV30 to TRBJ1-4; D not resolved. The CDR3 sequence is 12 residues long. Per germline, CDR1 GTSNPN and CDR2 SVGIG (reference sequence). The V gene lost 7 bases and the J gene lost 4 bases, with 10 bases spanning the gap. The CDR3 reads CASSAGNEKLFF. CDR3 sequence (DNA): TGTGCCTCGTCCGCGGGTAATGAAAAACTGTTTTTT.

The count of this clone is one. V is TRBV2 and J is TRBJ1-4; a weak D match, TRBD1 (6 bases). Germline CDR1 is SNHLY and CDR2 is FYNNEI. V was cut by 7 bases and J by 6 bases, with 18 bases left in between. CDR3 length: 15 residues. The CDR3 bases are TGTGCCAGCACTCTTAAAACGGCAGGGGATGAAAAACTGTTTTTT. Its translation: CASTLKTAGDEKLFF.

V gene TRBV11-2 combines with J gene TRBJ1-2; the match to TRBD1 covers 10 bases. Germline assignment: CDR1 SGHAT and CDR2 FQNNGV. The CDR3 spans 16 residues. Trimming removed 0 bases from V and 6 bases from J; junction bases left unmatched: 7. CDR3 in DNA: TGTGCCAGCAGCTTAGATATCAGGACAGGGGGAGATGGCTACACCTTC. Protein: CASSLDIRTGGDGYTF.

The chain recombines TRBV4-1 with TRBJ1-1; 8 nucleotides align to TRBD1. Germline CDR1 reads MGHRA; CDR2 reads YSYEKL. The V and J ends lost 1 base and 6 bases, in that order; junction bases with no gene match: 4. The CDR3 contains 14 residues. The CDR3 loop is CASSQADRGPEAFF. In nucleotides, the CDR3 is TGCGCCAGCAGCCAAGCCGACAGGGGCCCTGAAGCTTTCTTT.

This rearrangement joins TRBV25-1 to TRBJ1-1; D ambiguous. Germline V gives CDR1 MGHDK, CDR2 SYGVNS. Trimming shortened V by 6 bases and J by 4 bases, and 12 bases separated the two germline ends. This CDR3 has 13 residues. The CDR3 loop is CASRANAPTEAFF. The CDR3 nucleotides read TGTGCCAGCAGAGCCAACGCCCCCACTGAAGCTTTCTTT.

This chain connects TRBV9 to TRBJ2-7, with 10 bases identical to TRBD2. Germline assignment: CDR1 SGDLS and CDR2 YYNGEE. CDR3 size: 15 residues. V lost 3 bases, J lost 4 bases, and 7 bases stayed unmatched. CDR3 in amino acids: CASSGGLAELYEQYF. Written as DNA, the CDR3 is TGTGCCAGCAGCGGCGGACTAGCGGAACTTTACGAGCAGTACTTC.